This entry is about one T cell receptor (beta chain). These data originate in a study of CD8 T cells in Susac syndrome. The germline V gene has CDR1 MNHEY and CDR2 SVGEGT. CDR3 size: 14 residues. Trimming removed 10 bases from V and 4 bases from J, with 14 bases in between. Random hexamers were used to reverse transcribe roughly 0.5 to 1 ug of RNA. The CDR3 of TCR beta was amplified by immunoSEQ multiplex PCR across 54 Vbeta and 13 Jbeta. TCRdb reprocessed the immunoSEQ multiplex PCR reads via MiXCR and lists one record per CDR3 protein. The data show about 130,000 distinct CDR3 sequences, around 94% seen once.

Sequenced material: CD8+ T cells from PBMCs. This chain joins TRBV6-2 or TRBV6-3 and TRBJ2-6; no definite D call. This TCR was sampled from a human donor with Susac syndrome. The CDR3 protein is CATETISGANVLTF. In nucleotides, the CDR3 is TGTGCCACGGAGACCATCTCCGGGGCCAACGTCCTGACTTTC.